The next 19 T cell receptor beta chains were all read from a single sample in a study of beta chain features in type 1 diabetes. Isolated RNA was reverse transcribed in full, so expressed TCRB transcripts were sequenced. Data came from immunoSEQ multiplex PCR; TCRdb stores just in-frame clones and leaves some out. The sample lists under 500,000 clones, 25% to 35% occurring once. The sequencing sample was made of naive CD4+ T cells from blood. The receptors originated from a man aged 18 to 30 in good health.

This clone has just a few counts. The CDR3 here is CSVDGLGLDTQYF. In nucleotides, the CDR3 is TGCAGCGTTGACGGTCTAGGCTTGGATACGCAGTATTTT. The chain links TRBV29-1 to TRBJ2-3; no clear D gene. Germline V lookup: CDR1 SQVTM, CDR2 ANQGSEA. The CDR3 length is 13 residues. Trimming took off 3 bases at V and 6 bases at J, with 13 bases between the two ends.

This chain joins TRBV29-1 and TRBJ2-5; 8 bases agree with TRBD1. V lost 4 bases and J lost 2; bases outside the gene matches: 3. This CDR3 has 13 residues. The germline V gene encodes CDR1 SQVTM and CDR2 ANQGSEA. The CDR3 coding sequence is TGCAGCGTTGGACAGGGGTGGCAAGAGACCCAGTACTTC. Translation: CSVGQGWQETQYF.

The chain carries TRBV7-6 and TRBJ1-2; D gene ambiguous. V was clipped by 5 bases and J by 4 bases, with 8 bases between them. Germline loops: CDR1 SGHVS, CDR2 FNYEAQ. CDR3 size: 12 residues. DNA of the CDR3: TGTGCCAGCAGCGATCGGGCCTATGGCTACACCTTC. This gives the protein CASSDRAYGYTF.

The gene calls are TRBV19 and TRBJ2-1, with 7 bases fitting TRBD1. The CDR3 contains 13 residues. Germline-derived CDR1 and CDR2 are LNHDA and SQIVND (reference sequence). Trimming removed 6 bases from V and 4 bases from J; junction bases left unmatched: 3. For the CDR3, the DNA is TGTGCCAGTAGGGAGACAGGGTACAATGAGCAGTTCTTC. Translated, it gives CASRETGYNEQFF.

This clone has only a few counts. The genes are TRBV20-1 and TRBJ2-1; possible D gene TRBD1, 5 bases. Per the germline V gene, CDR1 is DFQATT and CDR2 is SNEGSKA (reference sequence). The CDR3 runs 11 residues. V shed 5 bases and J shed 11 bases, with 13 bases lying between them. This chain's CDR3 is CSAAPTVKQFF. CDR3 nucleotides: TGCAGTGCTGCCCCGACAGTAAAGCAGTTCTTC.

The chain combines TRBV7-9 with TRBJ2-3; D is undetermined. Germline CDR1 SEHNR, CDR2 FQNEAQ (reference sequence). Trimming shortened V by 5 bases and J by 0 bases, and 3 bases separated the two germline ends. The CDR3 has 12 amino acids. CDR3 sequence (DNA): TGTGCCAGCAGCACCAGCACAGATACGCAGTATTTT. This translates into CASSTSTDTQYF.

The rearrangement joins TRBV25-1 to TRBJ2-2, with TRBD1 matching 7 bases. V shed 7 bases, J shed 7 bases, and the junction held 3 bases outside the gene matches. CDR1 MGHDK and CDR2 SYGVNS come from the germline V gene. CDR3 length: 12 residues. The CDR3 DNA follows: TGTGCCAGCAAAGGGGGCCTCGGGGAGCTGTTTTTT. It is translated as CASKGGLGELFF.

The chain's CDR3 is CASSLVRSTDTQYF. CDR3 nucleotide sequence: TGTGCCAGCAGCTTGGTCCGCTCCACAGATACGCAGTATTTT. The chain is built from TRBV5-5 and TRBJ2-3; D ambiguous. The V end lost 0 bases, the J end lost 2 bases, and 7 bases lay between the germline ends. CDR1 is SGHKS and CDR2 is YYEKEE in the germline V gene (reference sequence). This CDR3 region has 14 residues.

The chain joins TRBV6-6 to TRBJ2-2, with D perhaps matching TRBD1 (6 bases). V was shortened by 5 bases and J by 2 bases, with 12 bases between the two germline ends. The CDR3 totals 15 residues. The germline V gene encodes CDR1 MNHNY and CDR2 SVGAGI (reference sequence). The CDR3 DNA follows: TGTGCCAGCAGTCCGGGACACCCAAACACCGGGGAGCTGTTTTTT. Encoded protein: CASSPGHPNTGELFF.

The chain joins TRBV2 to TRBJ1-4, with TRBD1 as a possible D gene (5 bases). Trimming removed 6 bases from V and 8 bases from J, with 16 bases in between. Germline V gives CDR1 SNHLY, CDR2 FYNNEI. This CDR3 is 14 amino acids long. CDR3 DNA: TGTGCCAGCAGATCTAGGACGGACAAGGAAAAACTGTTTTTT. Protein sequence: CASRSRTDKEKLFF.

The chain couples TRBV2 to TRBJ2-5; D gene unclear. This CDR3 is 14 amino acids long. V lost 4 bases and J lost 5, with 14 bases in between. Germline values: CDR1 SNHLY, CDR2 FYNNEI. CDR3 sequence (DNA): TGTGCCAGCAGTGTAAAGACCGAGGACGAGACCCAGTACTTC. Its translation is CASSVKTEDETQYF.

The rearrangement uses TRBV4-1 and TRBJ2-7; 7 nucleotides agree with TRBD1. J lost 2 bases, V lost 2 bases, and 6 bases had no gene match. CDR1 is MGHRA and CDR2 is YSYEKL in the germline V gene. The CDR3 totals 15 residues. CDR3 sequence reads: CASSQRGQQTYEQYF. The CDR3 DNA is TGCGCCAGCAGCCAACGGGGACAGCAAACCTACGAGCAGTACTTC.

This clone was seen a few times. The V gene is TRBV7-2, the J gene TRBJ2-4, with 9 bases that match TRBD2. The CDR3 extends over 13 amino acids. V was clipped by 8 bases and J by 8 bases; unmatched bases: 7. Germline CDR1 and CDR2: SGHTA and FQGNSA. CDR3 bases: TGTGCCAGCGCCATAGCGGGAGAAGACATTCAGTACTTC. As protein: CASAIAGEDIQYF. The full variable domain, its missing parts supplied by reference TRBV7-2 and TRBJ2-4, is GAGVSQSPSNKVTEKGKDVELRCDPISGHTALYWYRQSLGQGLEFLIYFQGNSAPDKSGLPSDRFSAERTGGSVSTLTIQRTQQEDSAVYLCASAIAGEDIQYFGAGTRLSVL.

This clone came up a few times. The chain recombines TRBV2 with TRBJ2-5; D unclear. Germline CDR1 reads SNHLY; CDR2 reads FYNNEI. CDR3 length: 13 amino acids. V shed 4 bases and J shed 5 bases, with 11 bases lying between them. CDR3 amino acids: CASSVSRRETQYF. The CDR3 DNA is TGTGCCAGCAGTGTTTCCCGACGGGAGACCCAGTACTTC. Drawing the rest from reference TRBV2 and TRBJ2-5, the complete variable domain is EPEVTQTPSHQVTQMGQEVILRCVPISNHLYFYWYRQILGQKVEFLVSFYNNEISEKSEIFDDQFSVERPDGSNFTLKIRSTKLEDSAMYFCASSVSRRETQYFGPGTRLLVL.

There are a few counts of this clone. DNA for the CDR3: TGTGCCTGGAGTGTACAAGGGGGCGTTGGTGGAAACACCATATATTTT. Amino acids: CAWSVQGGVGGNTIYF. The chain combines TRBV30 with TRBJ1-3; 7 bases map to TRBD1. Germline CDR1 and CDR2: GTSNPN and SVGIG (reference sequence). The J segment lost 3 bases and the V segment lost 0 bases, leaving 8 bases of the junction unmatched. The CDR3 totals 16 residues.

The CDR3 DNA is TGTGCCAGCAGCTTACTCTCTACGCTGAGCTCCTACAATGAGCAGTTCTTC. Translating gives CASSLLSTLSSYNEQFF. This sequence joins TRBV7-2 and TRBJ2-1; D unclear. The CDR3 is 17 residues long. V gave up 2 bases and J gave up 0 bases, with 14 bases separating them. The germline gives CDR1 SGHTA, CDR2 FQGNSA.

The chain links TRBV7-9 to TRBJ2-2; D unclear. Germline V CDR1 and CDR2: SEHNR, FQNEAQ (reference sequence). This CDR3 is built from 14 residues. V was cut by 4 bases and J by 0 bases, with 6 bases left in between. The CDR3 DNA is TGTGCCAGCAGCTGGTCGGCGAACACCGGGGAGCTGTTTTTT. It codes for CASSWSANTGELFF.

The chain links TRBV30 to TRBJ1-4; the D is unclear. The germline CDR1 and CDR2 sequences are GTSNPN and SVGIG (reference sequence). Trimming removed 1 base at V and 5 bases at J, with 5 bases between. The CDR3 loop spans 12 amino acids. CDR3 DNA sequence: TGTGCCTGGAGTGGATTAAATGAAAAACTGTTTTTT. It codes for CAWSGLNEKLFF.

This clone has just a few counts. The CDR3 nucleotides are TGTGCCAGCAGTTACCGACTAGCGGGAGTAAATGAGCAGTTCTTC. This translates into CASSYRLAGVNEQFF. The chain is built from TRBV6-5 and TRBJ2-1; 12 bases map to TRBD2. The length of the CDR3 is 15 residues. The V gene's germline CDR1 is MNHEY and CDR2 SVGAGI. V shed 2 bases and J 7 bases; nucleotides not matched to a gene: 3.